The 13 T cell receptor beta chains presented below share a single source sample, sequenced in a study of neoadjuvant nivolumab and ipilimumab in lung cancer. Some clones are missing from TCRdb's copy, which holds only in-frame ones; the method was immunoSEQ multiplex PCR. The table lists approximately 17,000 clones, 75% to 85% of them singletons. The source was tumor tissue, collected after neoadjuvant nivolumab, alone or with ipilimumab, at or shortly before surgery. All receptors derive from an adult with non-small cell lung cancer.

This chain links TRBV6-5 with TRBJ1-2; TRBD1 matches at 7 bases. This CDR3 region has 16 residues. Trimming cost V 0 bases and J 6 bases; bases outside gene matches: 10. Looked up from germline, CDR1 is MNHEY and CDR2 is SVGAGI. The CDR3 spells CASSYSGYGQDHGYTF. The CDR3 bases are TGTGCCAGCAGTTACTCGGGATACGGACAGGATCATGGCTACACCTTC.

V is TRBV6-1 and J is TRBJ2-2; 9 bases are shared with TRBD1. V shed 8 bases and J 4 bases; nucleotides not matched to a gene: 5. Germline CDR1 and CDR2: MNHNS and SASEGT. This CDR3 is 14 amino acids long. CDR3 residues: CASGGTGSTGELFF. The CDR3 nucleotides read TGTGCCAGCGGAGGGACAGGGAGCACCGGGGAGCTGTTTTTT.

The chain is built from TRBV29-1 and TRBJ1-1, with D possibly being TRBD1 (5 bases). CDR1 is SQVTM, CDR2 ANQGSEA, per germline. CDR3 length: 11 amino acids. V lost 8 bases and J 8 bases, leaving 15 bases between the germline ends. The CDR3 reads CSSRDLGEAFF. CDR3 DNA sequence: TGCAGCTCCAGGGATCTCGGGGAAGCTTTCTTT.

This clone turned up a few times. The chain combines TRBV10-3 with TRBJ1-2, with D possibly matching TRBD1 (6 bases). The CDR3 loop spans 14 amino acids. Germline V gene sequence: CDR1 ENHRY, CDR2 SYGVKD. The germline V and J ends were trimmed by 8 bases and 5 bases, with 18 bases remaining between them. CDR3: CAIGAGDAIYGYTF. The CDR3 DNA follows: TGTGCCATCGGAGCAGGGGATGCTATTTATGGCTACACCTTC.

The chain links TRBV7-6 to TRBJ2-1; a weak D match, TRBD1 (6 bases). The germline V gene has CDR1 SGHVS and CDR2 FNYEAQ. The CDR3 covers 13 residues. Trimming removed 5 bases at V and 9 bases at J, with 14 bases between. CDR3: CASSPGTPLEQFF. The CDR3 nucleotides read TGTGCCAGCAGCCCTGGGACACCCCTTGAGCAGTTCTTC.

This clone occurred a few times. V and J are TRBV2 and TRBJ2-3; 8 nucleotides agree with TRBD1. This CDR3 spans 18 amino acids. Germline trimming cut 4 bases from V and 5 bases from J; bases unmatched to any gene: 17. Germline CDR1 and CDR2: SNHLY and FYNNEI. The CDR3 sequence: CASSGLWTKTGARDTQYF. CDR3 DNA: TGTGCCAGCAGTGGTTTGTGGACTAAGACAGGGGCCCGAGATACGCAGTATTTT.

This clone was recorded a few times. This sequence joins TRBV10-2 and TRBJ2-7, with TRBD1 matching 7 bases. The V segment lost 1 base and the J segment 5 bases; nucleotides outside the gene matches: 5. The V gene's germline CDR1 is WSHSY and CDR2 SAAADI. The CDR3 covers 14 residues. The DNA for the CDR3 is TGCGCCAGCAGTGAGTTCCGGGACAGCCACGAGCAGTACTTC. This sequence encodes CASSEFRDSHEQYF.

This chain links TRBV5-1 with TRBJ2-1; D is tentatively TRBD1 or TRBD2 (5 bases each). The CDR3 extends over 12 amino acids. Per germline, CDR1 SGHRS and CDR2 YFSETQ. Trimming stripped 6 bases from V and 6 bases from J, with 10 bases between. CDR3 sequence (DNA): TGCGCCAGCAATGGGGGAGTCAATGAGCAGTTCTTC. Its translation is CASNGGVNEQFF.

V and J are TRBV2 and TRBJ2-3, with no clear D. V lost 7 bases to trimming and J lost 2 bases, with 13 bases between them. The CDR3 is 14 residues long. CDR1 and CDR2 from the germline V gene are SNHLY and FYNNEI. CDR3 DNA sequence: TGTGCCAGCACAACGGCCCCATTCACAGATACGCAGTATTTT. Residues: CASTTAPFTDTQYF.

The genes are TRBV15 and TRBJ2-1, with D perhaps matching TRBD1 (6 bases). Germline CDR1 and CDR2: LNHNV and YYDKDF (reference sequence). The germline V and J ends were trimmed by 8 bases and 1 base, with 15 bases remaining between them. The CDR3 loop spans 15 amino acids. The CDR3, as DNA: TGTGCCACCCAGCAGGGGAGTCAATCCTACAATGAGCAGTTCTTC. This sequence encodes CATQQGSQSYNEQFF.

This clone was counted a single time. The rearrangement joins TRBV7-9 to TRBJ1-2, with 9 bases that match TRBD1. V shed 8 bases and J 5 bases; nucleotides not matched to a gene: 9. CDR1 SEHNR and CDR2 FQNEAQ come from the germline V gene (reference sequence). The CDR3 is 14 amino acids. In DNA, the CDR3 is TGTGCCAGCGGGGTACAGGGGGCGGGGTATGGCTACACCTTC. Translated, it gives CASGVQGAGYGYTF.

This clone came up once. This sequence joins TRBV6-1 and TRBJ2-2, with D possibly TRBD1 on 6 matching bases. The germline V gene has CDR1 MNHNS and CDR2 SASEGT. The CDR3 is made up of 16 amino acids. V lost 0 bases and J 7 bases, leaving 15 bases between the germline ends. The CDR3 reads CASSEAMRQEVGELFF. The CDR3 DNA follows: TGTGCCAGCAGTGAAGCGATGAGACAGGAAGTCGGGGAGCTGTTTTTT.

The sample holds one count of this clone. The genes are TRBV7-2 and TRBJ2-1; the D is unclear. The germline V gene encodes CDR1 SGHTA and CDR2 FQGNSA. This CDR3 contains 15 residues. V was cut by 6 bases and J by 0 bases, with 12 bases left in between. CDR3 DNA: TGTGCCAGCAGTGTATCAAAGAGCTCCTACAATGAGCAGTTCTTC. Translation: CASSVSKSSYNEQFF.